Below are 5 T cell receptor beta chains sequenced from a single sample in a study of human T cells and chemical hapten exposure. Sample time point: patch test 1, 2 weeks after DPC sensitization. The treatment is: therapeutic diphenylcyclopropenone sensitization with weekly scalp DPC. Each CDR3 protein is one row after TCRdb ran MiXCR on the RACE reads. The sample has around 380,000 distinct CDR3 sequences; roughly 4.8% are singletons. The source material was whole blood, sampled in connection with sensitization to the hapten diphenylcyclopropenone (DPC). All receptors derive from a woman between 50 and 59 years old with alopecia areata. Some clones in this sample may be carry-over from other donors' samples.

The V call is TRBV7-9, the J call TRBJ2-6; TRBD1 is a possible D gene (6 bases). The germline V gene encodes CDR1 SEHNR and CDR2 FQNEAQ (reference sequence). Trimming left V 1 base short and J 2 bases short, with 12 bases between. This CDR3 region has 17 residues. The CDR3 DNA is TGTGCCAGCAGCTTAGTTACAGGGAGCCCTGGGGCCAACGTCCTGACTTTC. It is translated as CASSLVTGSPGANVLTF.

This clonotype was picked up many times. The chain couples TRBV18 to TRBJ1-2; no firm D call. The CDR3 sequence is 11 residues long. V was shortened by 4 bases and J by 8 bases, with 8 bases between the two germline ends. CDR1 is KGHSH and CDR2 is LQKENI in the germline V gene. As DNA, the CDR3 is TGTGCCAGCTCACGGTCCGACGGCTACACCTTC. Translated, it gives CASSRSDGYTF.

This clonotype was observed many times. The chain uses TRBV12-3 or TRBV12-4 and TRBJ1-4; D remains ambiguous. V was clipped by 3 bases and J by 8 bases, with 13 bases between them. The CDR3 contains 14 residues. CDR3: CASSLSGRGEKLFF. The CDR3 nucleotides are TGTGCCAGCAGTTTGAGTGGGAGAGGGGAAAAACTGTTTTTT.

The table lists this clonotype with a few counts. V gene TRBV4-2 combines with J gene TRBJ1-5; the D gene is possibly TRBD1 (6 bases). Germline V CDR1 and CDR2: LGHNA, YNFKEQ. The V gene lost 1 base and the J gene lost 5 bases, with 12 bases spanning the gap. The CDR3 extends over 15 amino acids. The CDR3 DNA reads as TGTGCCAGCAGCCAAGCAGGGGTTGGGGATCAGCCCCAGCATTTT. It specifies CASSQAGVGDQPQHF.

This chain joins TRBV30 and TRBJ1-1; no definite D call. V lost 5 bases and J lost 4, with 11 bases in between. The CDR3 is 12 residues long. CDR1 is GTSNPN and CDR2 is SVGIG in the germline V gene (reference sequence). CDR3 residues: CAWGDWGTEAFF. CDR3 in DNA: TGTGCCTGGGGAGACTGGGGCACTGAAGCTTTCTTT.